This TCR beta chain was captured by sequencing in a study of cytomegalovirus exposure and HLA in healthy donors. Study-wide findings and caveats: In a later analysis, HLA-C alleles had the fewest associated TCRs, DRB1 alleles the most. Earlier analysis found most TCR beta V segments productive about 87% or about 30% of the time. Within the data, a cluster of highly shared sequence variants was likely a sequencing artifact.

Of note for this clone: Antigen specificity is unknown.

Germline V gives CDR1 MNHEY, CDR2 SMNVEV (reference sequence). The CDR3 is made up of 16 amino acids. Unmatched junction bases numbered 5, after V lost 5 bases and J lost 2 bases. This PCR relied on a set of 60 Vbeta primers and 13 Jbeta primers. The method was immunoSEQ multiplex PCR; TCRdb's version includes in-frame clones alone and lacks a portion of them. The repertoire includes some 150,000 clones, 76% of them detected once, and over 1.1% sits in the top ten. The sequence was obtained from a man aged 60 to 69 in good health and CMV-seronegative. The genes are TRBV27 and TRBJ2-6, with 8 positions matching TRBD1. The sequencing input was PBMCs. In nucleotides, the CDR3 is TGTGCCAGCAGTCCCCTGACAGGGGCTGGGGCCAACGTCCTGACTTTC. It codes for CASSPLTGAGANVLTF.